Below, 2 T cell receptor beta chains from the same sample are listed, as sequenced in a study of shared clonotypes between healthy human individuals. Profiling relied on immunoSEQ multiplex PCR, and the TCRdb table lists in-frame clones only, not all of them. The data contain approximately 2.1 million clones, approximately 95% of them singletons. Sample: naive CD4+ T cells from PBMCs. Subset indicated: CD45RA+ positively selected. These receptors were obtained from a man younger than 30 in good health. Some clones in this sample may be carry-over from other donors' samples.

This chain joins TRBV10-2 and TRBJ2-2, with 9 bases fitting TRBD1. Germline V gene lookup returns CDR1 WSHSY and CDR2 SAAADI. The CDR3 loop spans 14 amino acids. With 4 bases clipped from V and 9 bases from J, the junction kept 6 bases outside the gene matches. CDR3 protein: CASSAQGAVRELFF. The CDR3 DNA sequence: TGCGCCAGCAGTGCACAGGGGGCGGTGCGGGAGCTGTTTTTT.

The chain carries TRBV9 and TRBJ2-1; 14 positions agree with TRBD2. CDR3 size: 16 residues. Germline V gives CDR1 SGDLS, CDR2 YYNGEE. V shed 5 bases and J 5 bases; nucleotides not matched to a gene: 6. CDR3 sequence reads: CASRRMTSGRDNEQFF. The CDR3 coding sequence is TGTGCCAGCAGACGTATGACTAGCGGGAGGGACAATGAGCAGTTCTTC.